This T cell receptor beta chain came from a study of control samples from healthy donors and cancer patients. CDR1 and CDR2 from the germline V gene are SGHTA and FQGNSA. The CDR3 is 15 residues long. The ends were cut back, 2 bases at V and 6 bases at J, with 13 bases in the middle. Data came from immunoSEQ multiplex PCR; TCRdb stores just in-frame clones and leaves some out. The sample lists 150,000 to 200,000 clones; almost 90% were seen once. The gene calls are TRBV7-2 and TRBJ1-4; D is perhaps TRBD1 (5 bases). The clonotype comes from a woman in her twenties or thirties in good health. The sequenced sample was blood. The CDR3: CASSLSSGGHEKLFF. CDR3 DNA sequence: TGTGCCAGCAGCTTATCTTCCGGGGGTCATGAAAAACTGTTTTTT.